This T cell receptor (beta chain) derives from a study of blood T cell repertoires in COVID-19 (dated by TCRdb to about 2020). With respect to the entire study: The collaborator samples originated in the United States, Italy and Spain and spanned the acute and convalescent phases of COVID-19. The prospective study material was composed of cDNA or gDNA derived from T cells, B-cell-depleted T cells, or PBMCs. Deeply sampled blood TCRbeta repertoires from subjects exposed to, actively infected with, or recovered from COVID-19 were included in the dataset. The repertoires were released in a freely available public database meant as a resource for research on the immune response to SARS-CoV-2. Samples were obtained from the ongoing ImmuneRACE study (first 160 participants) and from some 1,300 subjects provided by 6 global collaborators. A de-identified subject ID, COVID-19 status, age in years and sex were almost always included in the sample metadata. Where available, HLA class I and class II types were taken from metadata supplied by the sample provider and were not determined by assay-based typing. Study-level results and caveats: The amount of clinical and demographic metadata varied by source and participant and was provided uncurated.

The immunoSEQ Assay, a bias-controlled multiplex PCR, was used to amplify TCRbeta CDR3 regions from genomic DNA. Per the authors' processing: Within the assay, amplification of reference gene primers was used to estimate how many nucleated cells each sample contained. Sequence reads were collapsed and filtered to measure the absolute abundance of every unique TCRbeta CDR3 rearrangement. For each sample, productive Simpson clonality was calculated by taking the square root of Simpson's diversity index across productive rearrangements. This is the immuneACCESS table as TCRdb keeps it, with only in-frame sequences that have V and J called. A part of the clones is gone; compared with another copy, unresolved V genes explain less than half, and the rest is unexplained. The V and J calls and clone size are taken from that table; D and trimming were inferred from the DNA. Within this sample are 120,000 to 150,000 clones, with more than 70% of them counted one time only. The top ten constitute under 2% of the sample.

Each collaborating institution followed its own protocols to collect whole blood in K2EDTA tubes. For TCRbeta analysis, collaborators shipped samples as frozen whole blood, isolated PBMCs, or DNA extracted from either of those sample types. A note on this clone: Its cognate antigen has yet to be identified. Base qualities are not at hand, and no much larger clone is one base apart.

CDR1 and CDR2, looked up from the germline V gene (reference sequence), are LGHDT and YNNKEL. The CDR3, from cysteine to phenylalanine, totals 17 residues. The DNA shown is the 51-base CDR3, in frame from base 1. After removal of 1 base from V and 6 bases from J, the junction retains 8 bases not matched to a gene. The rearranged chain carries TRBV3-1 (or the pseudogene TRBV3-2) and TRBJ2-2, with TRBD2 matching 10 junction bases. The clonotype comes from a human donor in a cohort sampled during active COVID-19. Sequencing was done on a sample of peripheral blood. The nucleotides are TGTGCCAGCAGCCAAGTGATTAGCGGGGGGTTTTCCGGGGAGCTGTTTTTT. Translated, this gives CASSQVISGGFSGELFF.